Below, 4 T cell receptor beta chains from the same sample are listed, as sequenced in a study of human T cells and chemical hapten exposure. The sample's time point: patch test 1, 2 weeks after DPC sensitization. Treatment of the sample: therapeutic diphenylcyclopropenone sensitization with weekly scalp DPC. Each CDR3 protein is one row after TCRdb ran MiXCR on the RACE reads. The data hold 380,000 or so distinct CDR3 sequences, with 4.8% observed a single time. This material consisted of whole blood, taken in connection with sensitization to the hapten diphenylcyclopropenone (DPC). Every receptor here comes from a woman in her fifties or sixties with alopecia areata. Some clones in this sample may be carry-over from other donors' samples.

This clonotype came up a few times. This chain connects TRBV20-1 to TRBJ1-6, with 7 bases lining up with TRBD1. Germline CDR1 DFQATT, CDR2 SNEGSKA (reference sequence). The CDR3 sequence is 14 residues long. Trimming took 6 bases from V and 8 from J; bases not matched to a gene: 10. The CDR3 loop is CSAHRGGTDSPLHF. DNA for the CDR3: TGCAGTGCCCACCGGGGCGGGACAGATTCACCCCTCCACTTT.

This clonotype was seen at least ten times. V and J are TRBV15 and TRBJ1-6; tentative D call: TRBD1 (5 bases). Per the germline V gene, CDR1 is LNHNV and CDR2 is YYDKDF (reference sequence). CDR3 length: 13 amino acids. Trimming pared 3 bases from V and 8 bases from J, leaving 8 bases between. The CDR3 DNA sequence: TGTGCCACCAGCAGTGGCAGGGATTCACCCCTCCACTTT. Translating it yields CATSSGRDSPLHF.

This clonotype was seen at least ten times. This chain uses TRBV29-1 with TRBJ2-3, with 7 bases lining up with TRBD1. CDR1 is SQVTM, CDR2 ANQGSEA, per germline. Unmatched junction bases numbered 9, after V lost 8 bases and J lost 1 base. This CDR3 is built from 14 residues. CDR3 loop: CSTQGGEGTDTQYF. CDR3 DNA sequence: TGCAGCACCCAAGGGGGCGAGGGCACAGATACGCAGTATTTT.

This clonotype occurred many times. The chain carries TRBV5-1 and TRBJ1-6; D is uncertain. This CDR3 contains 15 residues. V gave up 4 bases and J gave up 7 bases, with 15 bases separating them. Germline assignment: CDR1 SGHRS and CDR2 YFSETQ. CDR3 residues: CASSLGNSENSPLHF. The DNA for the CDR3 is TGCGCCAGCAGCCTAGGGAACAGCGAGAATTCACCCCTCCACTTT.